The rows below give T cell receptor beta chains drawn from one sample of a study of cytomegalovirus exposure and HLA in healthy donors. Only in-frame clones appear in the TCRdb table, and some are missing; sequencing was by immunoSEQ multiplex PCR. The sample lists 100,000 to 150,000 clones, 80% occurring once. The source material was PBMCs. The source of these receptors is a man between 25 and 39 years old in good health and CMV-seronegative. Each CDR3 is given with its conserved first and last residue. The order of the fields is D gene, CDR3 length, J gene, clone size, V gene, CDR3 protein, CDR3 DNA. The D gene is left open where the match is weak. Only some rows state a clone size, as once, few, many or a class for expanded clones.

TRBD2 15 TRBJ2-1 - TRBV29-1 CSVDPGTRSNNEQFF TGCAGCGTTGACCCGGGGACTAGGTCAAACAATGAGCAGTTCTTC
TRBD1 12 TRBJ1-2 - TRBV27 CASADRGYGYTF TGTGCCAGCGCCGACAGGGGCTATGGCTACACCTTC
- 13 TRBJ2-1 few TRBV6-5 CASSYAYANEQFF TGTGCCAGCAGTTACGCTTACGCGAATGAGCAGTTCTTC
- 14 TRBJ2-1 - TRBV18 CASSPETVLNEQFF TGTGCCAGCTCACCAGAGACAGTTTTAAATGAGCAGTTCTTC
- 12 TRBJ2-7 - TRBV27 CASSFPSGEQYF TGTGCCAGCAGTTTTCCCTCGGGAGAGCAGTACTTC
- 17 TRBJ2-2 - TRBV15 CATSRDPPTVNTGELFF TGTGCCACCAGCAGAGATCCCCCCACGGTGAACACCGGGGAGCTGTTTTTT
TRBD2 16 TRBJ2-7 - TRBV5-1 CASSSARLAGAGEQYF TGCGCCAGCAGCTCCGCTCGACTAGCGGGGGCTGGCGAGCAGTACTTC
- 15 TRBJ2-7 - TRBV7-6 CASSLQEGQPYEQYF TGTGCCAGCAGCCTCCAGGAGGGACAGCCCTACGAGCAGTACTTC
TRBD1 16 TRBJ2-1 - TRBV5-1 CASSLDRDRVYNEQFF TGCGCCAGCAGCTTGGATAGGGACAGGGTCTACAATGAGCAGTTCTTC
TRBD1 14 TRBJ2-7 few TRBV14 CASNQQGAAYEQYF TGTGCCAGCAACCAACAGGGGGCCGCCTACGAGCAGTACTTC
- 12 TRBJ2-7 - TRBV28 CGSQAPNYEQYF TGTGGATCACAGGCACCCAACTACGAGCAGTACTTC
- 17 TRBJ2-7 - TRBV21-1 CASSNSSGTGCFYEQYF TGTGCCAGCAGCAATTCATCCGGGACAGGGTGCTTTTACGAGCAGTACTTC
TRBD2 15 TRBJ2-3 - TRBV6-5 CASRPQRGGTDTQYF TGTGCCAGCAGACCCCAGCGGGGGGGGACAGATACGCAGTATTTT
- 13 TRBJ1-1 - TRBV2 CASLALRDTEAFF TGTGCCAGCCTGGCCCTCCGGGACACTGAAGCTTTCTTT
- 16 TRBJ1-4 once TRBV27 CASSLIGGASNEKLFF TGTGCCAGCAGTTTAATTGGGGGGGCTTCTAATGAAAAACTGTTTTTT
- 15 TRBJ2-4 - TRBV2 CASRPELLAKNIQYF TGTGCCAGCAGGCCAGAACTACTAGCCAAAAACATTCAGTACTTC
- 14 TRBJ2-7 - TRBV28 CASRRRPGRNEQYF TGTGCCAGCAGACGAAGGCCCGGGAGAAACGAGCAGTACTTC
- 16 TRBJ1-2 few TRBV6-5 CASSYSFGGANYGYTF TGTGCCAGCAGTTACTCGTTTGGGGGCGCTAACTATGGCTACACCTTC